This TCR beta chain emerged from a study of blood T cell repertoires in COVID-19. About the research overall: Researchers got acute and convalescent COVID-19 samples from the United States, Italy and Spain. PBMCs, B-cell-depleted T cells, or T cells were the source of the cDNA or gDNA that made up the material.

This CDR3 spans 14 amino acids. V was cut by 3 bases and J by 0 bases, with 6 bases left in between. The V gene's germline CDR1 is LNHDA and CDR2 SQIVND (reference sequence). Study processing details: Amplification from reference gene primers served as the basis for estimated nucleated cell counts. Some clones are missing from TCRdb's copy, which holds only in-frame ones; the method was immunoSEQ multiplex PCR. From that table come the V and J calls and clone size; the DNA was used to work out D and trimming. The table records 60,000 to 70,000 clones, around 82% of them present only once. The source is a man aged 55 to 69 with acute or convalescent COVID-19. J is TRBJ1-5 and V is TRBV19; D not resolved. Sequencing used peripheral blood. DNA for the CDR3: TGTGCCAGTAGTATGGACTATAGCAATCAGCCCCAGCATTTT. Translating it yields CASSMDYSNQPQHF. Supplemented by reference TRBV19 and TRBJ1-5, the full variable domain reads DGGITQSPKYLFRKEGQNVTLSCEQNLNHDAMYWYRQDPGQGLRLIYYSQIVNDFQKGDIAEGYSVSREKKESFPLTVTSAQKNPTAFYLCASSMDYSNQPQHFGDGTRLSIL.